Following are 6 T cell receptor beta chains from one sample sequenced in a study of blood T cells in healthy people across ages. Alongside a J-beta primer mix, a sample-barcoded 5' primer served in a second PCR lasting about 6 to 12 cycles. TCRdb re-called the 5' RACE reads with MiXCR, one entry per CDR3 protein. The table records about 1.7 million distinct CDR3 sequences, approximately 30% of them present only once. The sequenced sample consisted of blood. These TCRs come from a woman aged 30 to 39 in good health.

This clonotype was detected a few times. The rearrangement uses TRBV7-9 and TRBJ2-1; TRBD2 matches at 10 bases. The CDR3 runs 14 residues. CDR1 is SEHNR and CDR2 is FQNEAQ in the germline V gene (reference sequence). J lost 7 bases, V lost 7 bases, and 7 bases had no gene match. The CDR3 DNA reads TGTGCCAGCAACTCGAGCGGGGGGGCGAATGAGCAGTTCTTC. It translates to CASNSSGGANEQFF. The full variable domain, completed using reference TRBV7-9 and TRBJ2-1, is DTGVSQNPRHKITKRGQNVTFRCDPISEHNRLYWYRQTLGQGPEFLTYFQNEAQLEKSRLLSDRFSAERPKGSFSTLEIQRTEQGDSAMYLCASNSSGGANEQFFGPGTRLTVL.

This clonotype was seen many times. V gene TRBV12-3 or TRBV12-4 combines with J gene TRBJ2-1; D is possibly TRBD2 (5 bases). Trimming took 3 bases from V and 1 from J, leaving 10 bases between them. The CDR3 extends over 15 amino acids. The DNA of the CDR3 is TGTGCCAGCAGTTTTGATAGGACTTCCTACAATGAGCAGTTCTTC. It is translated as CASSFDRTSYNEQFF.

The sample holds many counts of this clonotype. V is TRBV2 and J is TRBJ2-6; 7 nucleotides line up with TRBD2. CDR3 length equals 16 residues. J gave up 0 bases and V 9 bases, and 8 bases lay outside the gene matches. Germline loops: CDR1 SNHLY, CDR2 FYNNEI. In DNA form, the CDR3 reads TGTGCCAGTACTAGCGACCCGGCCTCTGGGGCCAACGTCCTGACTTTC. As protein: CASTSDPASGANVLTF. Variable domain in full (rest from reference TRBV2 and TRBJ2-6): EPEVTQTPSHQVTQMGQEVILRCVPISNHLYFYWYRQILGQKVEFLVSFYNNEISEKSEIFDDQFSVERPDGSNFTLKIRSTKLEDSAMYFCASTSDPASGANVLTFGAGSRLTVL.

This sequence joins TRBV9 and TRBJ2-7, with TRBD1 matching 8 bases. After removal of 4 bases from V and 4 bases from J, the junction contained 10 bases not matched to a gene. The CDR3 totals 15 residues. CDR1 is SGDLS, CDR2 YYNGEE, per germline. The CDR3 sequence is CASSTDGQGRYEQYF. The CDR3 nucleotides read TGTGCCAGCAGCACAGACGGACAGGGTAGATACGAGCAGTACTTC.

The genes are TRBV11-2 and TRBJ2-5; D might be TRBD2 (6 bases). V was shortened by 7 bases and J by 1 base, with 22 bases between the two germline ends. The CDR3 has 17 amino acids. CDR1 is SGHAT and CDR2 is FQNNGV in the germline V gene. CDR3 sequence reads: CASIRGASARRQETQYF. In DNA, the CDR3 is TGTGCCAGCATAAGAGGAGCTAGCGCCAGACGCCAAGAGACCCAGTACTTC.

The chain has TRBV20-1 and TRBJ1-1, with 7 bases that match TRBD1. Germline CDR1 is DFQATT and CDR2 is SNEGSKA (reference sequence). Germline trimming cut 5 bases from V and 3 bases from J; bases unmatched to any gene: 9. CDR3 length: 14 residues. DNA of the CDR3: TGCAGTGCTCGACAGGGATCGAGTGACACTGAAGCTTTCTTT. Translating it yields CSARQGSSDTEAFF.